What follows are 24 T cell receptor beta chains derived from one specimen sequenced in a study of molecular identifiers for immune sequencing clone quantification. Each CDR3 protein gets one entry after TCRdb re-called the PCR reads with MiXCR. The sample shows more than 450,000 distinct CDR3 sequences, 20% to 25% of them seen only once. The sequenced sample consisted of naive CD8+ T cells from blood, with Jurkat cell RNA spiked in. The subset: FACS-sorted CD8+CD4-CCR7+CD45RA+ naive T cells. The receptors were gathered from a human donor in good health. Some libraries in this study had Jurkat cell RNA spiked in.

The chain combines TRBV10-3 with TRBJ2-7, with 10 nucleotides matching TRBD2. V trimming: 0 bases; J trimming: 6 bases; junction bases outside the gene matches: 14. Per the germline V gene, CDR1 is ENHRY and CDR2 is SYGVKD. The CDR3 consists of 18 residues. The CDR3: CAISESLAGVSPISEQYF. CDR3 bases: TGTGCCATCAGTGAGTCCCTAGCGGGAGTGAGTCCTATTTCCGAGCAGTACTTC.

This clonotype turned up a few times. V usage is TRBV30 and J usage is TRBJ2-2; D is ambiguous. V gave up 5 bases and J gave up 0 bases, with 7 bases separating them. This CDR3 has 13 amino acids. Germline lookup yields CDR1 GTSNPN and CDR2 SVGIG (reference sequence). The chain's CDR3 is CAWWVPNTGELFF. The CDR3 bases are TGTGCCTGGTGGGTTCCGAACACCGGGGAGCTGTTTTTT.

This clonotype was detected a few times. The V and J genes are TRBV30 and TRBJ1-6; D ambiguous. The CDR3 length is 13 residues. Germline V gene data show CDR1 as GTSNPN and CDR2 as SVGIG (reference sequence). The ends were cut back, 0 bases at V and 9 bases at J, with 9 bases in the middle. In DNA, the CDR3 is TGTGCCTGGAGTGTCGGGCCGACTTCACCCCTCCACTTT. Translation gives CAWSVGPTSPLHF. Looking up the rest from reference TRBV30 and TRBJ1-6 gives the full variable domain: SQTIHQWPATLVQPVGSPLSLECTVEGTSNPNLYWYRQAAGRGLQLLFYSVGIGQISSEVPQNLSASRPQDRQFILSSKKLLLSDSGFYLCAWSVGPTSPLHFGNGTRLTVT.

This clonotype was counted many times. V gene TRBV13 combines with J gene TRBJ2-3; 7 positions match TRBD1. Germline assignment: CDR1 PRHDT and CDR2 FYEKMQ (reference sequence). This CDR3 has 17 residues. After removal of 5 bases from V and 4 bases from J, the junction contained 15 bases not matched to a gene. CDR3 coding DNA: TGTGCCAGCAGCCTTGGGACAGTCAAAGGGGATCCAGATACGCAGTATTTT. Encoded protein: CASSLGTVKGDPDTQYF. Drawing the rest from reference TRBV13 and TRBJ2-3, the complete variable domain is AAGVIQSPRHLIKEKRETATLKCYPIPRHDTVYWYQQGPGQDPQFLISFYEKMQSDKGSIPDRFSAQQFSDYHSELNMSSLELGDSALYFCASSLGTVKGDPDTQYFGPGTRLTVL.

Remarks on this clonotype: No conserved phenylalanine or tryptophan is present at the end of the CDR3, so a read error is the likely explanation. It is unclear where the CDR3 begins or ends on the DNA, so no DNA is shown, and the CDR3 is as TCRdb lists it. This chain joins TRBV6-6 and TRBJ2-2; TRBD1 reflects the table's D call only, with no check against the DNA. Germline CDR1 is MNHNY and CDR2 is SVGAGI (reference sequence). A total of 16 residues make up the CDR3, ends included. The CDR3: CASSFRQGGGTGKLLL.

Here the CDR3 reads CASSLIAGGGYEQYF. The CDR3 nucleotides read TGTGCCAGCAGTTTAATAGCGGGAGGAGGCTACGAGCAGTACTTC. The V and J genes are TRBV28 and TRBJ2-7, with 10 bases that match TRBD2. The V segment lost 2 bases and the J segment 3 bases; nucleotides outside the gene matches: 4. The germline V gene encodes CDR1 MDHEN and CDR2 SYDVKM. The length of the CDR3 is 15 residues. The full variable domain, with the rest looked up from reference TRBV28 and TRBJ2-7, is DVKVTQSSRYLVKRTGEKVFLECVQDMDHENMFWYRQDPGLGLRLIYFSYDVKMKEKGDIPEGYSVSREKKERFSLILESASTNQTSMYLCASSLIAGGGYEQYFGPGTRLTVT.

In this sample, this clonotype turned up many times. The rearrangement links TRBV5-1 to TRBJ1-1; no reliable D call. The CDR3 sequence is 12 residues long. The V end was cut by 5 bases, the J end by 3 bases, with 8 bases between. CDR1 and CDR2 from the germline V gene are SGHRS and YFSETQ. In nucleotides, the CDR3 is TGCGCCAGCAGAGCTTATGACACTGAAGCTTTCTTT. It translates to CASRAYDTEAFF.

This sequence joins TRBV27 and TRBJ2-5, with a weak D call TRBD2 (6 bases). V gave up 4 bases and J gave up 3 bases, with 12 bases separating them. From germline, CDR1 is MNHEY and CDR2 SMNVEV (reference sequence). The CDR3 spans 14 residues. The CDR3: CASSSWGDKETQYF. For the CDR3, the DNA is TGTGCCAGCAGTTCATGGGGGGATAAAGAGACCCAGTACTTC.

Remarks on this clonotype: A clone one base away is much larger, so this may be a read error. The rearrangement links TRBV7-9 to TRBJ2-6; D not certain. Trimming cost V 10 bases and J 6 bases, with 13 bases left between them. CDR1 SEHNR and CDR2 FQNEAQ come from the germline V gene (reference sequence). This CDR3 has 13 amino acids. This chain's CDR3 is CAISGLQANVLTF. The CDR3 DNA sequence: TGTGCCATCTCGGGCCTGCAGGCCAACGTCCTGACTTTC.

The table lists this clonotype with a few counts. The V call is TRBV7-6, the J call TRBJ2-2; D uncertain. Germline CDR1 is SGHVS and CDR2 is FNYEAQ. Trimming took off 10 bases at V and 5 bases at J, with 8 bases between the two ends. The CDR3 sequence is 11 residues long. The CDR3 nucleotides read TGTGCCATCAGGCGGACCGGGGAGCTGTTTTTT. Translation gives CAIRRTGELFF.

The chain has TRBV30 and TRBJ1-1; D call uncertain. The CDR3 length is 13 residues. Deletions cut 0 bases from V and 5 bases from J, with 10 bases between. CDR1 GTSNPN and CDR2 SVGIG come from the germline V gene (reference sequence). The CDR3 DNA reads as TGTGCCTGGAGTGTACAGTGGCATACTGAAGCTTTCTTT. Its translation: CAWSVQWHTEAFF.

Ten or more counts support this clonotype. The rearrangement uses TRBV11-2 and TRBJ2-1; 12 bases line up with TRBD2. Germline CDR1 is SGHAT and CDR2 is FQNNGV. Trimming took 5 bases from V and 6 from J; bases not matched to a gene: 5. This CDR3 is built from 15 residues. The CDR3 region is CASSPPSGGANEQFF. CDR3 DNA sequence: TGTGCCAGCAGCCCACCTAGCGGGGGGGCCAATGAGCAGTTCTTC.

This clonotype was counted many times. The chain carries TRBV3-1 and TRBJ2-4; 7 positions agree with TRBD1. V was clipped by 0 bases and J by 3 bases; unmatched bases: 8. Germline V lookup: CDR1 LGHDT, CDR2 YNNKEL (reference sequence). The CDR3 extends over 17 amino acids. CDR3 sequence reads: CASSQDPNWTGKNIQYF. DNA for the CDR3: TGTGCCAGCAGCCAAGACCCAAATTGGACAGGCAAAAACATTCAGTACTTC.

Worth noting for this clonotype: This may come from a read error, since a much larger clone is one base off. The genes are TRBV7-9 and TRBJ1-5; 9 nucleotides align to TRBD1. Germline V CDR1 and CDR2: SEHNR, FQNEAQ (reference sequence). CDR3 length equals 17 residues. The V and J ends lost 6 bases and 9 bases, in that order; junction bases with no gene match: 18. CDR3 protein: CASSKFSGTGRERPQHF. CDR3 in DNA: TGTGCCAGCAGTAAATTTTCCGGGACAGGGAGGGAACGGCCCCAGCATTTT.

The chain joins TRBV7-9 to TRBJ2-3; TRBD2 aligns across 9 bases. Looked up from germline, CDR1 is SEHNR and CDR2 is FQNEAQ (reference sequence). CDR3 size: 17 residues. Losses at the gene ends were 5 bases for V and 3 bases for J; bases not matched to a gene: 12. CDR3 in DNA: TGTGCCAGCAGCCCCTACTTGGGCGGGAGGGCAACAGATACGCAGTATTTT. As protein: CASSPYLGGRATDTQYF.

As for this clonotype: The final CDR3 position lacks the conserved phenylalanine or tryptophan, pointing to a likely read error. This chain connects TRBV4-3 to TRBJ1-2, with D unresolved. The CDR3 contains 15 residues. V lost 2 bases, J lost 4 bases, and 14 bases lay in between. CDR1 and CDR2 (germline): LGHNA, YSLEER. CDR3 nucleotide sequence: TGCGCCAGCAGCCAATCATCGCGGCAAGGCTATGGCTACACCCTC. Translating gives CASSQSSRQGYGYTL.

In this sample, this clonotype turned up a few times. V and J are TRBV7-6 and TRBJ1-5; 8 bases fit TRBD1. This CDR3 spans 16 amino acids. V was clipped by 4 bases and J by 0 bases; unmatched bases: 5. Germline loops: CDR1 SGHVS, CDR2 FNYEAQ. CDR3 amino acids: CASSSLDRDSNQPQHF. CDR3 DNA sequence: TGTGCCAGCAGCTCACTGGACAGGGATAGCAATCAGCCCCAGCATTTT.

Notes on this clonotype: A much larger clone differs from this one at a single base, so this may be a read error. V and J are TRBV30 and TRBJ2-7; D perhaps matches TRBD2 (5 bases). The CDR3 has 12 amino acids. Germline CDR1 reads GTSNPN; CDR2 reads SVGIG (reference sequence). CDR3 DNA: TGTGCCAGGAGCGGCGACGGCTACGAGCAGTACTTC. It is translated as CARSGDGYEQYF.

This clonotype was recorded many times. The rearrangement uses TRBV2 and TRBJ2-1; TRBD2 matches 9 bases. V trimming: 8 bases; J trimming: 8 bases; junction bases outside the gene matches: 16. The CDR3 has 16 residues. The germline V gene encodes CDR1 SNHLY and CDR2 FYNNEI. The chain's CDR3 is CASPDSGLAGRDEQFF. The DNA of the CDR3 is TGTGCCAGCCCAGATTCTGGGCTAGCGGGAAGGGATGAGCAGTTCTTC.

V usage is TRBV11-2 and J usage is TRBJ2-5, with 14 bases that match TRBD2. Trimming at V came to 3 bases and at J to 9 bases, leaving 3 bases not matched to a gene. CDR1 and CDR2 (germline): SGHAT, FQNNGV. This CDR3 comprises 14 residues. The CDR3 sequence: CASSFPTSGGAQYF. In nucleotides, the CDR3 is TGTGCCAGCAGCTTCCCGACTAGCGGGGGGGCCCAGTACTTC.

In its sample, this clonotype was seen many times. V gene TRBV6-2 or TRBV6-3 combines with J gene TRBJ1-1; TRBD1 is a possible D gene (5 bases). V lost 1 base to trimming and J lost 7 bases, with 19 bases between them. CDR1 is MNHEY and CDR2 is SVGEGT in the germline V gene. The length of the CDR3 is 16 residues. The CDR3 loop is CASSYYRDRVSDEAFF. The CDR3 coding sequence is TGTGCCAGCAGTTACTACCGGGACCGAGTAAGTGATGAAGCTTTCTTT.

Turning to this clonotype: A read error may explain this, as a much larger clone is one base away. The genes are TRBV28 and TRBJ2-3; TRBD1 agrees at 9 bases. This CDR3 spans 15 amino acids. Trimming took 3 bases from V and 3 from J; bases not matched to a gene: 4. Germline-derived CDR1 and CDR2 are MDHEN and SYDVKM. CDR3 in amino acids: CASSLPGTGTDTQYF. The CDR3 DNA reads TGTGCCAGCAGTTTGCCCGGGACAGGGACAGATACGCAGTATTTT.

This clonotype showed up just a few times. CDR3 residues: CASSYSGGRKQETQYF. The CDR3 DNA reads as TGTGCCAGCAGTTACTCCGGGGGGAGGAAGCAAGAGACCCAGTACTTC. This sequence joins TRBV6-2 or TRBV6-3 and TRBJ2-5; 7 bases match TRBD2. Germline loops: CDR1 MNHEY, CDR2 SVGEGT. V was pared by 0 bases and J by 2 bases, with 6 bases of the junction left unmatched. The CDR3 is 16 amino acids.

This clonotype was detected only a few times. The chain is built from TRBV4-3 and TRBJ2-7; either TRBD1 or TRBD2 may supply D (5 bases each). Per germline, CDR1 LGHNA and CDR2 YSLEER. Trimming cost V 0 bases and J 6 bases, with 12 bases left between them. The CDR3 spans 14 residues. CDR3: CASSQEVVGTEQYF. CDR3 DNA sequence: TGCGCCAGCAGCCAAGAGGTTGTAGGGACCGAGCAGTACTTC.